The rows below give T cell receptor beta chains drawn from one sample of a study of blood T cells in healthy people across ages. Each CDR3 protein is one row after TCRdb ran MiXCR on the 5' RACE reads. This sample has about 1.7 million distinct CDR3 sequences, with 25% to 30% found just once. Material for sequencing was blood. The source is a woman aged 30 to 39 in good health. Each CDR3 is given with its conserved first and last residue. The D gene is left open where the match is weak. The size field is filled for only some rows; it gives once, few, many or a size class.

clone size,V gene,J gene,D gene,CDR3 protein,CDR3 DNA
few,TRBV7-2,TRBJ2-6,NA,CASSPGLGTGANVLTF,TGTGCCAGCAGCCCAGGACTGGGGACTGGGGCCAACGTCCTGACTTTC
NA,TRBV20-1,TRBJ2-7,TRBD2,CSARGVTSVEQYF,TGCAGTGCTAGAGGGGTTACTAGCGTCGAGCAGTACTTC
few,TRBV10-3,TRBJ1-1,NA,CAISSGGADTEAFF,TGTGCCATCAGTTCCGGGGGCGCGGACACTGAAGCTTTCTTT
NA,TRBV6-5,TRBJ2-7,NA,CASREFGIGDEQYF,TGTGCCAGCAGAGAATTCGGGATAGGGGACGAGCAGTACTTC
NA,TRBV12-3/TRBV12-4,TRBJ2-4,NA,CASSLDQVAKNIQYF,TGTGCCAGCAGTTTAGACCAGGTAGCCAAAAACATTCAGTACTTC
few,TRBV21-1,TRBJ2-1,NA,CASSSLATDEQFF,TGTGCCAGCAGCTCACTAGCTACGGATGAGCAGTTCTTC
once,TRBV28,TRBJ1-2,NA,CASTPYDRRYDYTF,TGTGCCAGCACCCCTTACGATCGCCGATATGACTACACCTTC
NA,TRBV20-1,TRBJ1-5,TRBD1,CSARGGTGVQLQHF,TGCAGTGCTAGAGGCGGGACAGGGGTTCAGCTCCAGCATTTT
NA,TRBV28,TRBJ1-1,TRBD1,CASGTGLGAFF,TGTGCCAGCGGGACAGGGTTGGGAGCTTTCTTT
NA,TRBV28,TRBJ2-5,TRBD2,CASSLHSGGRQETRYF,TGTGCCAGCAGTTTACACAGCGGGGGCCGCCAAGAGACCCGGTACTTC
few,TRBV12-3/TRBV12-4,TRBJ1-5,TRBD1,CASSQATGGNQPQHF,TGTGCCAGCAGCCAAGCGACAGGGGGTAATCAGCCCCAGCATTTT
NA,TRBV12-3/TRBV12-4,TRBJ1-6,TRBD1,CASSRSTGGDSPLHF,TGTGCCAGCAGCCGGTCGACAGGGGGCGATTCACCCCTCCACTTT
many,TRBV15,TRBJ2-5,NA,CATSTPMGGGPQDTQYF,TGTGCCACCAGCACTCCTATGGGGGGCGGTCCCCAAGATACCCAGTACTTC
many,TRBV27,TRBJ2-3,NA,CASRQSSTDTQYF,TGTGCCAGCAGACAATCTAGCACAGATACGCAGTATTTT
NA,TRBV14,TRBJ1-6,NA,CASSQGRQGRSPLHF,TGTGCCAGCAGCCAAGGGCGTCAGGGGAGGTCACCCCTCCACTTT
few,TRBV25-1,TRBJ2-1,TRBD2,CASTSQTGAGFREASYNEQFF,TGTGCCAGCACCTCCCAAACCGGGGCAGGGTTTCGGGAGGCTTCCTACAATGAGCAGTTCTTC
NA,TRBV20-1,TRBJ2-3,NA,CSARSVPEFTTDTQYF,TGCAGTGCTAGATCAGTCCCTGAATTTACCACAGATACGCAGTATTTT
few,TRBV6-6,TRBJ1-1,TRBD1,CASSYPGGRNTEAFF,TGTGCCAGCAGTTACCCAGGGGGTAGGAACACTGAAGCTTTCTTT
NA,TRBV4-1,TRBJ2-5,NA,CASSQDLRRRETQYF,TGCGCCAGCAGCCAAGATTTGCGAAGGCGAGAGACCCAGTACTTC
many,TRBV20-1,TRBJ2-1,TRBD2,CSARDVREAFNEQFF,TGCAGTGCTAGAGATGTGCGGGAGGCGTTCAATGAGCAGTTCTTC
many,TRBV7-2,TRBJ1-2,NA,CASSLIGGEGYTF,TGTGCCAGCAGCCTTATAGGGGGGGAGGGCTACACCTTC
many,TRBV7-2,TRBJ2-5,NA,CASSFSREETQYF,TGTGCCAGCAGCTTTTCTCGGGAAGAGACCCAGTACTTC
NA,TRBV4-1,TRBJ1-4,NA,CASSLPVGEKLFF,TGCGCCAGCAGCCTCCCGGTCGGCGAAAAACTGTTTTTT
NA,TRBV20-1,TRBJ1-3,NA,CSARDPLGSGNTIYF,TGCAGTGCTAGAGACCCCCTCGGCTCTGGAAACACCATATATTTT
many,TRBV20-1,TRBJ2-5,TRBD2,CSATSGAPYQETQYF,TGCAGTGCCACGAGCGGGGCACCGTACCAAGAGACCCAGTACTTC
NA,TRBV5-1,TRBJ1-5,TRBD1,CASRPGGQGGQPQHF,TGCGCCAGCAGACCAGGAGGACAGGGTGGGCAGCCCCAGCATTTT
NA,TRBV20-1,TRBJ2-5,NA,CSAPQGYRETQYF,TGCAGTGCTCCGCAGGGTTACCGGGAGACCCAGTACTTC
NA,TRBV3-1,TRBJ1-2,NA,CASSRRGEVDYGYTF,TGTGCCAGCAGTCGGCGGGGAGAGGTTGACTATGGCTACACCTTC
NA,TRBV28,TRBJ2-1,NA,CASSWEASLGYEQFF,TGTGCCAGCAGTTGGGAAGCGAGCCTAGGATATGAGCAGTTCTTC
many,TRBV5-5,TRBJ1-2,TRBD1,CASSFNRGGYTF,TGTGCCAGCAGCTTTAACAGGGGTGGCTACACCTTC
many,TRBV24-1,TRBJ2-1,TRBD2,CATSELTSVTNEQFF,TGTGCCACCAGTGAATTGACTAGCGTGACTAATGAGCAGTTCTTC
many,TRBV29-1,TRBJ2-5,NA,CSVEPGKETQYF,TGCAGCGTTGAACCGGGGAAAGAGACCCAGTACTTC
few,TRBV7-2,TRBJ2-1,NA,CASSFVGVGYNEQFF,TGTGCCAGCAGCTTTGTTGGGGTCGGTTACAATGAGCAGTTCTTC
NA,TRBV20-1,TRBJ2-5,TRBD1,CSASRDSEETQYF,TGCAGTGCTAGCCGGGACAGCGAAGAGACCCAGTACTTC
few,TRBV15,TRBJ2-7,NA,CATSRDLGGEQYF,TGTGCCACCAGCAGAGATCTAGGGGGCGAGCAGTACTTC
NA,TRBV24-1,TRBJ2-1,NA,CVTSDFTEFNEQFF,TGTGTCACCAGTGATTTTACAGAGTTCAATGAGCAGTTCTTC
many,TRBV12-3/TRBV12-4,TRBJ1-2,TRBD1,CASSPTGTNYGYTF,TGTGCCAGCAGCCCGACAGGGACTAACTATGGCTACACCTTC
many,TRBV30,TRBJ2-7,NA,CAWSGNYEQYF,TGTGCCTGGAGCGGCAACTACGAGCAGTACTTC
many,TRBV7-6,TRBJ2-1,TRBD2,CASSLVTAGASSYNEQFF,TGTGCCAGCAGCTTAGTGACAGCGGGAGCCTCCTCCTACAATGAGCAGTTCTTC
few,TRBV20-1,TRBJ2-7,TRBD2,CSARDELAFNEQYF,TGCAGTGCTAGAGATGAACTAGCGTTCAACGAGCAGTACTTC
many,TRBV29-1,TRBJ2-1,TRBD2,CSSRGRAGYNEQFF,TGCAGCTCCCGAGGGAGGGCAGGGTACAATGAGCAGTTCTTC
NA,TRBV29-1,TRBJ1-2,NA,CSVRREGGYTF,TGCAGCGTCCGGCGTGAGGGCGGCTACACCTTC
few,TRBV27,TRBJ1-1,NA,CASSSRQRIAKGAFF,TGTGCCAGCAGTTCGCGACAGCGTATCGCTAAGGGAGCTTTCTTT
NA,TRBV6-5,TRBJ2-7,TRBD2,CASSKPGLPTYEQYF,TGTGCCAGCAGTAAGCCGGGACTACCTACCTACGAGCAGTACTTC
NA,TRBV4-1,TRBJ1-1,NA,CASSHPALNTEAFF,TGCGCCAGCAGCCACCCGGCGCTGAACACTGAAGCTTTCTTT
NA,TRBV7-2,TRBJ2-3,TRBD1,CASSASTGANTQYF,TGTGCCAGCAGCGCATCCACAGGGGCAAATACGCAGTATTTT
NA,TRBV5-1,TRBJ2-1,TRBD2,CASSPLAGYYNEQFF,TGCGCCAGCAGCCCCTTAGCGGGGTACTACAATGAGCAGTTCTTC
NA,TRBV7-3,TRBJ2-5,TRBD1,CASSLQGAETRYF,TGTGCCAGCAGCCTACAGGGGGCAGAGACCCGGTACTTC
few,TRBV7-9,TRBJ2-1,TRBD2,CASSAPGLVGNEQFF,TGTGCCAGCAGCGCCCCGGGACTAGTGGGTAATGAGCAGTTCTTC
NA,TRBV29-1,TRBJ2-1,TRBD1,CSGLRGLKTQFF,TGCAGCGGACTCAGGGGGCTGAAGACCCAGTTCTTC
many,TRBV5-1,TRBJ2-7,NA,CASSLIPDKYEQYF,TGCGCCAGCAGCTTGATCCCAGACAAGTACGAGCAGTACTTC
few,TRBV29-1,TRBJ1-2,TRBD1,CSVHRQGAGGYTF,TGCAGCGTTCACAGACAGGGGGCTGGTGGCTACACCTTC
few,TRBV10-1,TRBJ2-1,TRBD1,CASSAWDRGNEQFF,TGCGCCAGCAGTGCTTGGGACAGGGGCAATGAGCAGTTCTTC